This is a list of T cell receptor beta chains from one sample in a study of regulatory T cells in long-lasting Graves disease. TCRdb reprocessed the multiplex PCR reads with MiXCR, giving one entry per CDR3 protein. The repertoire consists of approximately 400,000 distinct CDR3 sequences, with more than 12% occurring once and the leading ten covering approximately 16%. These records were also assigned to another study, of T cells in Graves' hyperthyroidism and ophthalmopathy.

The source material was peripheral blood mononuclear cells (PBMCs), sampled at new diagnosis, from a patient treated with antithyroid drugs. These receptor sequences come from a woman in her twenties or thirties with Graves disease. CDR3s include the opening cysteine and the closing phenylalanine or tryptophan. A D gene is named only where the DNA matches it firmly. A row's size may be missing; if present it is once, few, many or a size class.

abundance	v_gene	j_gene	d_gene	CDR3nt	CDR3aa
many	TRBV3-1	TRBJ2-7	-	TGTGCCAGCAGCCAAGACAGGGGGGTCAACGAGCAGTACTTC	CASSQDRGVNEQYF
few	TRBV27	TRBJ1-2	-	TGTGCCAGCAGTTTATCCCCGACCTATGGCTACACCTTC	CASSLSPTYGYTF
few	TRBV24-1	TRBJ1-2	-	TGTGCCACCAGTGATTTGGAAAGGGGCCATGGCTACACCTTC	CATSDLERGHGYTF
many	TRBV6-1	TRBJ1-6	-	TGTGCCAGCGCCCTCAGGACCTCACCCCTCCACTTT	CASALRTSPLHF
many	TRBV6-1	TRBJ2-3	-	TGTGCCAGCAGTGAAGAACTCGGGGCAGGACCTAGCACAGATACGCAGTATTTT	CASSEELGAGPSTDTQYF
-	TRBV10-3	TRBJ1-2	-	TGTGCCATCAGTGAGGGGGACTATGGCTACACCTTC	CAISEGDYGYTF
-	TRBV10-3	TRBJ1-5	-	TGTGCCACCAAGGATAACAGGGATAGCAATCAGCCCCAGCATTTT	CATKDNRDSNQPQHF
many	TRBV6-1	TRBJ2-7	TRBD1	TGTGCCAGCAGCCCGGGACAGGGCGAAAAGCAGTACTTC	CASSPGQGEKQYF
once	TRBV6-2/TRBV6-3	TRBJ2-7	TRBD1	TGTGCCAGCAGTGCACTGGGGGACAGGGTCTACGAGCAGTACTTC	CASSALGDRVYEQYF
-	TRBV24-1	TRBJ2-6	-	TGTGCCACCAGTGAGGCCCCGACCCTGATCTCTGGGGCCAACGTCCTGACTTTC	CATSEAPTLISGANVLTF
many	TRBV2	TRBJ2-7	-	TGTGCCAGCAGTGAGATTGGGACAACGGCCTACGAGCAGTACTTC	CASSEIGTTAYEQYF
many	TRBV18	TRBJ2-5	TRBD1	TGTGCCAGCTCGACCGGGACAGGGGGTGGAGAGACCCAGTACTTC	CASSTGTGGGETQYF
-	TRBV9	TRBJ2-3	TRBD2	TGTGCCAGCAGTCAAACGCTAGCGGGAGTGGGAGATACGCAGTATTTT	CASSQTLAGVGDTQYF
many	TRBV28	TRBJ1-1	-	TGTGCCAGCAGTTTCCGGGGAACATTGAACACTGAAGCTTTCTTT	CASSFRGTLNTEAFF
many	TRBV6-5	TRBJ2-3	-	TGTGCCAGCAGTTCCAGCCTGGGGGCGGGAGATACGCAGTATTTT	CASSSSLGAGDTQYF
-	TRBV6-2/TRBV6-3	TRBJ2-4	-	TGTGCCAGCAGCCAGAGGGACGGGGGCAAAAACATTCAGTACTTC	CASSQRDGGKNIQYF
many	TRBV12-3/TRBV12-4	TRBJ2-3	-	TGTGCCAGCAGTTTACTGCAGGGTCAGGGCACAGATACGCAGTATTTT	CASSLLQGQGTDTQYF
many	TRBV12-3/TRBV12-4	TRBJ2-1	-	TGTGCCAGCAGTCCAACACCGTGGGGGGCGGCATTAACCTACAATGAGCAGTTCTTC	CASSPTPWGAALTYNEQFF
many	TRBV11-2	TRBJ2-7	TRBD2	TGTGCCAGCGGTGGAGTAGCGGGCCGCTACGAGCAGTACTTC	CASGGVAGRYEQYF
many	TRBV9	TRBJ1-2	-	TGTGCCAGCAGCGTAGCCGACAAAAGCTACACCTTC	CASSVADKSYTF
few	TRBV5-1	TRBJ1-1	-	TGCGCCAGCAGCGTCCAATCAGTGCAGAACACTGAAGCTTTCTTT	CASSVQSVQNTEAFF
many	TRBV13	TRBJ2-3	TRBD2	TGCGCCAGCAGCACCTATAGCGGGGGAGGCACAGATACGCAGTATTTT	CASSTYSGGGTDTQYF
-	TRBV29-1	TRBJ2-7	TRBD1	TGCAGCGTCAGACAGGGCCGCGAGCAGTACTTC	CSVRQGREQYF
many	TRBV24-1	TRBJ2-5	TRBD1	TGTGCCACCAGTGAAATCACGAAAGACAGGGCGGTGGAGACCCAGTACTTC	CATSEITKDRAVETQYF
many	TRBV20-1	TRBJ2-1	TRBD2	TGCAGTGCTCACAGACTAGCGGGAGTATACAATGAGCAGTTCTTC	CSAHRLAGVYNEQFF
-	TRBV20-1	TRBJ1-5	-	TGCAGTGCTAGAGATCCGGGAGGCAATCAGCCCCAGCATTTT	CSARDPGGNQPQHF
many	TRBV24-1	TRBJ2-1	TRBD2	TGTGCCACCAGTGCACGGCTAGCGGGAGGGGCACATGAGCAGTTCTTC	CATSARLAGGAHEQFF
many	TRBV30	TRBJ2-7	TRBD2	TGTGCCTGGACTCTTATCGGGGGGGCCGAGCAGTACTTC	CAWTLIGGAEQYF
-	TRBV5-1	TRBJ2-7	-	TGCGCCAGCAGCTTGGAAGGGGGATTCGGGCCTTACGAGCAGTACTTC	CASSLEGGFGPYEQYF
-	TRBV24-1	TRBJ2-6	TRBD2	TGTGCCACCGGCCCGAGCGGGAGCGCTGGGGCCAACGTCCTGACTTTC	CATGPSGSAGANVLTF
many	TRBV4-1	TRBJ1-5	-	TGCGCCAGCAGCCCCTCGGGGGCGACCGGTCAGCCCCAGCATTTT	CASSPSGATGQPQHF
-	TRBV30	TRBJ2-3	-	TGTGCCTGGAGTTCGGGCACAGATACGCAGTATTTT	CAWSSGTDTQYF
many	TRBV6-2/TRBV6-3	TRBJ2-1	-	TGTGCCAGCAGGGACCATTACAATGAGCAGTTCTTC	CASRDHYNEQFF
-	TRBV19	TRBJ2-7	-	TGTGCCAGTAGTATAGGCCTTTGGAGCTCCTACGAGCAGTACTTC	CASSIGLWSSYEQYF
many	TRBV7-3	TRBJ2-1	TRBD2	TGTGCCAGCAGCACCGGGACTATTAGTGAGCAGTTCTTC	CASSTGTISEQFF
many	TRBV7-3	TRBJ2-5	TRBD2	TGTGCCAGCAGCTTAACGGGGGCCTCAGCGGGAGGCGGTCAGGAGACCCAGTACTTC	CASSLTGASAGGGQETQYF
many	TRBV7-9	TRBJ2-3	-	TGTGCCAGCAGCTTGCGTGCAGATACGCAGTATTTT	CASSLRADTQYF
many	TRBV10-3	TRBJ2-7	TRBD2	TGTGCCATCAGTGCCGGGACTAGCGGGAACTCCTACGAGCAGTACTTC	CAISAGTSGNSYEQYF
few	TRBV13	TRBJ2-5	TRBD2	TGTGCCAGCAGCTTAGGGACAGGGACGACTAGCGGGCCCCAAGAGACCCAGTACTTC	CASSLGTGTTSGPQETQYF
many	TRBV7-3	TRBJ2-5	TRBD2	TGTGCCAGCAGCCCAGTTGGAGGACTAGCGGGAGGAGAGACCCAGTACTTC	CASSPVGGLAGGETQYF
few	TRBV5-1	TRBJ2-4	-	TGCGCCAGCAGCCAGGAGGGCCGTATAAACATTCAGTACTTC	CASSQEGRINIQYF
many	TRBV6-1	TRBJ1-2	TRBD1	TGTGCCAGCAGGGCCCGGGACAGAGCGTTTACGAGCTATGGCTACACCTTC	CASRARDRAFTSYGYTF
many	TRBV24-1	TRBJ2-1	-	TGTGCCACCAGTGATTTGCTGAAGGGGCCTAAGTTCTTC	CATSDLLKGPKFF
many	TRBV3-1	TRBJ2-3	TRBD2	TGTGCCAGCAGCCAATTGCCCGGACTAGCGGGGGGGACAGATACGCAGTATTTT	CASSQLPGLAGGTDTQYF
many	TRBV11-2	TRBJ2-7	TRBD1	TGTGCCAGCAGCTTAGGAAGGGGACAGTTCGAGCAGTACTTC	CASSLGRGQFEQYF
many	TRBV7-3	TRBJ1-1	-	TGTGCCAGCAGCTCTGGACACCCGAAAAATGCTTTCTTT	CASSSGHPKNAFF
many	TRBV11-3	TRBJ2-1	TRBD2	TGTGCCAGCAGCTCGAGCGGGAGTGGCTCCTACAATGAGCAGTTCTTC	CASSSSGSGSYNEQFF
few	TRBV30	TRBJ1-5	TRBD1	TGTGCCTGGAGTCGATCTAAAACGGGGACAGGGGGATCCCGGAGCAATCAGCCCCAGCATTTT	CAWSRSKTGTGGSRSNQPQHF
-	TRBV19	TRBJ1-6	TRBD1	TGTGCCAGTAGTCCGACAGGGCTTTCACCCCTCCACTTT	CASSPTGLSPLHF